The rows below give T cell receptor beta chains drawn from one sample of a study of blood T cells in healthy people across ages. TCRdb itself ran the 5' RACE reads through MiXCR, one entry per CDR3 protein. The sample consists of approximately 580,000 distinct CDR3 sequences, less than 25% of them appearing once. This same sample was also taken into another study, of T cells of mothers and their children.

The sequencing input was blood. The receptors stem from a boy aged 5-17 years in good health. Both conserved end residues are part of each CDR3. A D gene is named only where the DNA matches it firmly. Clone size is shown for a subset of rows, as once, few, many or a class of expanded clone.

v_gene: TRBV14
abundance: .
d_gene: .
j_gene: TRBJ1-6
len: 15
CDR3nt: TGTGCCAGCAGCCAAGATTTTGGTTTCAATTCACCCCTCCACTTT
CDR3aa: CASSQDFGFNSPLHF

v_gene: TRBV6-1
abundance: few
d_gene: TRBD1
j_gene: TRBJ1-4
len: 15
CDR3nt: TGTGTCAGCAGTGAAGCCGGGACAGGAAATGAAAAACTGTTTTTT
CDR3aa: CVSSEAGTGNEKLFF

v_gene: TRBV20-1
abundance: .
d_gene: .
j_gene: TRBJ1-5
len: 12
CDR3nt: TGCAGTGCTAGCTCCCTCAATCAGCCCCAGCATTTT
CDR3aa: CSASSLNQPQHF

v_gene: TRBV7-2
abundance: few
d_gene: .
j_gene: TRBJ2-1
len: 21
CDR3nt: TGTGCCAGCAGCTTAGCCAGGACTCTACCCACACTACTAGATCGATACAATGAGCAGTTCTTC
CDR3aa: CASSLARTLPTLLDRYNEQFF

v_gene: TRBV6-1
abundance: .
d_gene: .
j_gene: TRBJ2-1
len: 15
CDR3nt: TGTGCCAGCAGTGAAGTGAGAGTTTCTGACAATGAGCAGTTCTTC
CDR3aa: CASSEVRVSDNEQFF

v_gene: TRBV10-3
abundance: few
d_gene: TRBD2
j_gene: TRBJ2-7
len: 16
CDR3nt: TGTGCCACTGCCTGTTCCTGCGGGAGGAACTCCTACGAGCAGTACTTC
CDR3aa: CATACSCGRNSYEQYF

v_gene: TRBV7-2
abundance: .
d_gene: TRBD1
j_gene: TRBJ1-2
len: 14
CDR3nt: TGTGCCAGCAGCCACCGGGACAGGGGAGATGGCTACACCTTC
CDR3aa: CASSHRDRGDGYTF

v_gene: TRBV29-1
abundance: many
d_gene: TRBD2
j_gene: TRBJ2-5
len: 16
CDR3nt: TGCAGCGTTGAAGGGGGACTAGCGGGAGTTGTAGAGACCCAGTACTTC
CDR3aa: CSVEGGLAGVVETQYF

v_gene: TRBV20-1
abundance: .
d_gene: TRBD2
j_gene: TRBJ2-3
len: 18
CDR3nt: TGCAGTGCTAGTCTCCCTTCGGGAGCGGGGGGGGGCACAGATACGCAGTATTTT
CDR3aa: CSASLPSGAGGGTDTQYF

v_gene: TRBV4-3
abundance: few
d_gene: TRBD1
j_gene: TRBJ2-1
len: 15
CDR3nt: TGCGCCAGCAGCCAAGAAACCAGGGGGTGGAATGAGCAGTTCTTC
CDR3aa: CASSQETRGWNEQFF

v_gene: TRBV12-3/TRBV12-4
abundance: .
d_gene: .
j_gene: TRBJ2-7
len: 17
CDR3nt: TGTGCCAGCAGTTTGGGGTGGCGTGCGGGAAAATCATACGGGCAGTACTTC
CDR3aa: CASSLGWRAGKSYGQYF

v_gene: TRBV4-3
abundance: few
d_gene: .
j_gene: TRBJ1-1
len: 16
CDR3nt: TGCGCCAGCAGCAAAGGCATAGGGGTCTGGAACACTGAAGCTTTCTTT
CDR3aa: CASSKGIGVWNTEAFF

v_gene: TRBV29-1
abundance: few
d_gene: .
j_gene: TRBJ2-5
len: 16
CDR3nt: TGCAGCGGGGTAGGACTAGGGGGAGAAACCATTGAGACCCAGTACTTC
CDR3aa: CSGVGLGGETIETQYF

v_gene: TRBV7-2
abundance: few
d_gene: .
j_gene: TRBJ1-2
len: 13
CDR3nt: TGTGCCAGCAGCTTCACGACAGGTTATGGCTACACCTTC
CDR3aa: CASSFTTGYGYTF

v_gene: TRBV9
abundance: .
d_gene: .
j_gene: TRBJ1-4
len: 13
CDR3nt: TGTGCCAGCAGCGGAAGGGGGAATGAAAAACTGTTTTTT
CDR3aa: CASSGRGNEKLFF

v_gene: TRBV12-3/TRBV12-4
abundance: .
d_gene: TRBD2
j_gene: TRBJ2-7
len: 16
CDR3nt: TGTGCCAGCAGGAACCTACTAGCGTCTATCCCCTACGAGCAGTACTTC
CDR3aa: CASRNLLASIPYEQYF

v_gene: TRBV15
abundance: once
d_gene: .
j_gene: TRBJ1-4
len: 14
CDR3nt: TGTGCCACCACCAAACACAGGACCAATGAAAAACTGTTTTTT
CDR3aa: CATTKHRTNEKLFF

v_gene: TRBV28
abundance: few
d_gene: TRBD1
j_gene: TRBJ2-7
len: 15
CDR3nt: TGTGCCAGCAGTTCGGCTACCGGGACAGCCAGCGAGCAGTACTTC
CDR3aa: CASSSATGTASEQYF

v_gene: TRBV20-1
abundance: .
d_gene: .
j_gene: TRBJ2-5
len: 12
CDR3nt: TGCAGTGCTTCGACAGGCCAAGAGACCCAGTACTTC
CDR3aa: CSASTGQETQYF

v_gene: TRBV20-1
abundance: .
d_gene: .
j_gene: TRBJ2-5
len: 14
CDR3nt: TGCAGTGCTAGGGAGGGAGGGGGTGCAGAGACCCAGTACTTC
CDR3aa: CSAREGGGAETQYF

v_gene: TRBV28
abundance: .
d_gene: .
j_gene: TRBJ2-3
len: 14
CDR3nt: TGTGCCAGCAGTGCAACAAAGCGACTATATACGCAGTATTTT
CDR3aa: CASSATKRLYTQYF

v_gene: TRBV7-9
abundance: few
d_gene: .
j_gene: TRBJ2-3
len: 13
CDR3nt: TGTGCTGGCGTGAAGGGCGGCACAGATACGCAGTATTTT
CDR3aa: CAGVKGGTDTQYF

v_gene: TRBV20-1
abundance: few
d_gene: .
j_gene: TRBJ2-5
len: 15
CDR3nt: TGCTGTGCTAGAGATATCCTAGCTGTAGGAGAGACCCAGTACTTC
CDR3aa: CCARDILAVGETQYF

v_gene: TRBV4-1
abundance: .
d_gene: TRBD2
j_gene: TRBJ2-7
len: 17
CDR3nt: TGCGCCAGCAGCCAGTCTAAGGGCGGGAGATTAATCTACGAGCAGTACTTC
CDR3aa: CASSQSKGGRLIYEQYF

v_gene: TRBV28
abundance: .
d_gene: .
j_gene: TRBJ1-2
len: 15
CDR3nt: TGTGCCAGCAGTCCCTTAGGTGGCAGGGGCTATGGCTACACCTTC
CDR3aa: CASSPLGGRGYGYTF

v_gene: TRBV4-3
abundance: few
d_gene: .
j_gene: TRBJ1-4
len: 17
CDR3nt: TGCGCCAGCAGCCATTATTACAGGACAGAAGTTAATGAAAAACTGTTTTTT
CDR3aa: CASSHYYRTEVNEKLFF

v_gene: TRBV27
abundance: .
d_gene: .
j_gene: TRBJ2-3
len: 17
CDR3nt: TGTGCCAGCAGTTCATCCTGGCGCGGGGCATACACAGATACGCAGTATTTT
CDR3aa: CASSSSWRGAYTDTQYF

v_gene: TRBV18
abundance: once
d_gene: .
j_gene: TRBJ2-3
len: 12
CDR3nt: TGTGCCAGCTCACCCACTGTAGATACGCAGTATTTT
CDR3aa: CASSPTVDTQYF

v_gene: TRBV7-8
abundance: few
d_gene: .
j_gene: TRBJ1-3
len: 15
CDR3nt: TGTGCCAGCAGCTTAGCTACACCCTCTGGAAACACCATATATTTT
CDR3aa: CASSLATPSGNTIYF

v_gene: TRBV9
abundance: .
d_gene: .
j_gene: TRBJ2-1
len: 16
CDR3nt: TGTGCCAGCAGCGAGGGGAGCGGCTCCGGCCGGAATGAGCAGTTCTTC
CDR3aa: CASSEGSGSGRNEQFF

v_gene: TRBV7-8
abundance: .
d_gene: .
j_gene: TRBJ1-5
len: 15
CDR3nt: TGTGCCAGCAGCCCATGGCCGTATAGCAATCAGCCCCAGCATTTT
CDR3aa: CASSPWPYSNQPQHF

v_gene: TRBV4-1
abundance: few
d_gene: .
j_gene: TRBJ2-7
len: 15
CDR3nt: TGCGCCAGCAGCCAAGGGCCCTGGGACTTTTACGAGCAGTACTTC
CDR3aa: CASSQGPWDFYEQYF

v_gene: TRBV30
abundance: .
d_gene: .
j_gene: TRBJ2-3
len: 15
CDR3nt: TGTGCCTGGACGGCCCAGGGGGGATACACAGATACGCAGTATTTT
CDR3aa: CAWTAQGGYTDTQYF

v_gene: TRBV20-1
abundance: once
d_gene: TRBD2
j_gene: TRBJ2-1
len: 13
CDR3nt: TGCAGTGCTAGAGCGGGGGGGGTCAATGAGCAGTTCTTC
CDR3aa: CSARAGGVNEQFF

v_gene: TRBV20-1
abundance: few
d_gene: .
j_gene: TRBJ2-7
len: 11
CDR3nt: TGCAGTGCCCCGTCGGCCTACGAGCAGTACTTC
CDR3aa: CSAPSAYEQYF

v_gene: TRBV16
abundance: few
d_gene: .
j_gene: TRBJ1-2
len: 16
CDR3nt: TGTGCCAGCAGCCATCTCCCGGGGGCATTTAACTATGGCTACACCTTC
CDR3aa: CASSHLPGAFNYGYTF

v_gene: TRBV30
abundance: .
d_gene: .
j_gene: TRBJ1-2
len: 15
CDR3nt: TGTGCCTGGAGGGCTCCAGGAACCCCTAACTATGGCTACACCTTC
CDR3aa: CAWRAPGTPNYGYTF

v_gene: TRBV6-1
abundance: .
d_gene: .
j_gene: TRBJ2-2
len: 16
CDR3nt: TGTGCCAGCAGCCCCGGGGGAGACGCGAACACCGGGGAGCTGTTTTTT
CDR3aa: CASSPGGDANTGELFF

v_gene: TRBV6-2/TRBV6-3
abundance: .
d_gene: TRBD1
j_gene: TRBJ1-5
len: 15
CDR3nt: TGTGCCAGCAGGCCAAGACAGGGGAGGTATCAGCCCCAGCATTTT
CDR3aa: CASRPRQGRYQPQHF

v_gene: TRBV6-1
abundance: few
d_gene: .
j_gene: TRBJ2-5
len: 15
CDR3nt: TGTGCCAGCAGTGTTCTGGATAATCCCCAAGAGACCCAGTACTTC
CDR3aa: CASSVLDNPQETQYF

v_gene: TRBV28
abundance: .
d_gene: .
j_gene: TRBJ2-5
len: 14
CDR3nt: TGTGCCAGCGGTCTGGGCGTACTTCAAGAGACCCAGTACTTC
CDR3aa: CASGLGVLQETQYF

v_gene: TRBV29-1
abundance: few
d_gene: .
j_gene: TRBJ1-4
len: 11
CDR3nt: TGCAGCGTTGAAGAGTCCGAAAAACTGTTTTTT
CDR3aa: CSVEESEKLFF

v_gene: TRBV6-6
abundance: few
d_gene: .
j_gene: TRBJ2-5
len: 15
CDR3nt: TGTGCCAGCAGGGAGGGATGGGGCGGTATAGAGACCCAGTACTTC
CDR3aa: CASREGWGGIETQYF

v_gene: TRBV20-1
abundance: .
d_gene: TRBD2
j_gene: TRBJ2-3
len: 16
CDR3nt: TGCAGTGCTACGATAGAGCGGGGCGGGGTTACAGATACGCAGTATTTT
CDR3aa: CSATIERGGVTDTQYF

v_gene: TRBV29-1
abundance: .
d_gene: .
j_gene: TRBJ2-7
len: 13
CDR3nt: TGCAGCGTGCATCGGGACTGCTCCTACGAGCAGTACTTC
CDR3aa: CSVHRDCSYEQYF

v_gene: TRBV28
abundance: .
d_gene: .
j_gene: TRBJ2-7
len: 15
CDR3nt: TGTGCCAGCAGTTTAGGGCGGGGCGGTAGCTACGAGCAGTACTTC
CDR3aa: CASSLGRGGSYEQYF

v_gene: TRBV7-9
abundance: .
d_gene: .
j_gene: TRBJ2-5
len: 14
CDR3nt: TGTGCCAGCAGCTTAGTCGAATCTCAAGAGACCCAGTACTTC
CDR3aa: CASSLVESQETQYF

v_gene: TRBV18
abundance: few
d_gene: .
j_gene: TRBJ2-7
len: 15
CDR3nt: TGTGCCAGCTCACTGGGTTCGACAGGTACCTACGAGCAGTACTTC
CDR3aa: CASSLGSTGTYEQYF

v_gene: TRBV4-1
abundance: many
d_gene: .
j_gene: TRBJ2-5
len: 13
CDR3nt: TGCGCCAGCAGCCAGGCCCCTCTGTCAGAGCAGTACTTC
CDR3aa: CASSQAPLSEQYF

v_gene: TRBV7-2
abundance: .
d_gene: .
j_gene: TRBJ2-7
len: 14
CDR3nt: TGTGCCAGCAGCTTAAAAGCGAGCTCCTACGAGCAGTACTTC
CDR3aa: CASSLKASSYEQYF

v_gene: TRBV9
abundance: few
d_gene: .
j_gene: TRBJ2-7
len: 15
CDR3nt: TGTGCCAGCAGCGTAGATACGGGCCTGAGCTACGAGCAGTACTTC
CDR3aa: CASSVDTGLSYEQYF

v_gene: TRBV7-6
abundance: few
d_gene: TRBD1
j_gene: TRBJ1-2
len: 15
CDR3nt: TGTGCCAGCAGCATGGGGACAGCAGCTAACTATGGCTACACCTTC
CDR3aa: CASSMGTAANYGYTF

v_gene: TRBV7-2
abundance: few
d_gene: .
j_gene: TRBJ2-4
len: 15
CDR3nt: TGTGCCAGCAGCTTCCCGGACGGGACCAAAAACATTCAGTACTTC
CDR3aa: CASSFPDGTKNIQYF

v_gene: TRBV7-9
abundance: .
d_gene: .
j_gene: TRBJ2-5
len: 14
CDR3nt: TGTGCCAGCAGCTTAGGGTCTCTAATGGAGACCCAGTACTTC
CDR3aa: CASSLGSLMETQYF

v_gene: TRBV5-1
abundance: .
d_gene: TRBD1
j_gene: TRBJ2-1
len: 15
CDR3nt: TGCGCCAGCAGTAGGACCGGGACAGGGGATAATGAGCAGTTCTTC
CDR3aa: CASSRTGTGDNEQFF

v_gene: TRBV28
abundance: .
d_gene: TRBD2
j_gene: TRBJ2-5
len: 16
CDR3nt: TGTGCCAGCCGATCACGGACTAGCGGGGGGCGAGAGACCCGGTACTTC
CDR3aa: CASRSRTSGGRETRYF

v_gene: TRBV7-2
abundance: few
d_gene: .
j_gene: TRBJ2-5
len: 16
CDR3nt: TGTGCCAGCAGCTTAATTTCCGGAAGCGGCAAAGAGACCCAGTACTTC
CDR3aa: CASSLISGSGKETQYF

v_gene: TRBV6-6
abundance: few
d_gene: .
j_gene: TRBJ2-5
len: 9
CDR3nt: TGTGCCAGCAGTTACCCGCCCTACTTC
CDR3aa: CASSYPPYF